The clone carrying this T cell receptor beta chain was recorded a few times. No antigen is known for it. The data are from a study of T cells in Graves' hyperthyroidism and ophthalmopathy. The V and J ends lost 5 bases and 7 bases respectively, with 16 bases between them. Per germline, CDR1 SGHNT and CDR2 YYREEE (reference sequence). The CDR3 spans 13 residues. Broader study findings: Clonotypes that were expanded in thyroid above 0.001 mostly appeared in blood too.

Together with thyroid ultrasound, orbital computed tomography, serum thyroxine and TRAb, clinical symptoms were used for diagnoses. Approximately 10 ml of fresh peripheral blood supplied the PBMCs. Regions amplified from RNA transcripts were the TCR beta CDR3 regions. The HTBI set primed first-round TCR CDR3 RT-PCR. TCRdb fed the multiplex PCR reads into MiXCR, producing one record per CDR3 protein. The table records around 450,000 distinct CDR3 sequences, around 16% of them present only once. The sequence was obtained from a woman between 18 and 30 years old with Graves' hyperthyroidism. Material for sequencing was blood. The J gene is TRBJ2-7, the V gene TRBV5-4; either TRBD1 or TRBD2 may supply D (5 bases each). The CDR3 DNA reads TGTGCCAGCAGTACGGGACCCGTTGGAGAGCAGTACTTC. Protein product: CASSTGPVGEQYF.